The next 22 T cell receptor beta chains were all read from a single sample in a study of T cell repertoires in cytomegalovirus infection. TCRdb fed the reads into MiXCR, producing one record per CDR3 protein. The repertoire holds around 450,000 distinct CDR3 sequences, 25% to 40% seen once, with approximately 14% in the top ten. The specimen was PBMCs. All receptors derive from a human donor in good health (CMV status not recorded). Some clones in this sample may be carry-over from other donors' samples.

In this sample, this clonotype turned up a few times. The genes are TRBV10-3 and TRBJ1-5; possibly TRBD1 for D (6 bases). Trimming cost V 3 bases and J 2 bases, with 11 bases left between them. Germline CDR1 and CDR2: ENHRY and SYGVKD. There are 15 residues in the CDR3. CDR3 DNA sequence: TGTGCCATCAGTGACAGGGGTTCGGGCAATCAGCCCCAGCATTTT. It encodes CAISDRGSGNQPQHF.

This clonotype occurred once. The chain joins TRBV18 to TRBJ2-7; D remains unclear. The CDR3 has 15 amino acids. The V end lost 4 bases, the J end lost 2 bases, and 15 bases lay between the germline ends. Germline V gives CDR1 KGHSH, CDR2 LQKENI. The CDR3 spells CASSRGGGDTYEQYF. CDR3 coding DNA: TGTGCCAGCTCACGCGGTGGTGGGGATACCTACGAGCAGTACTTC. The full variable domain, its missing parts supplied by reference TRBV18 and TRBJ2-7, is NAGVMQNPRHLVRRRGQEARLRCSPMKGHSHVYWYRQLPEEGLKFMVYLQKENIIDESGMPKERFSAEFPKEGPSILRIQQVVRGDSAAYFCASSRGGGDTYEQYFGPGTRLTVT.

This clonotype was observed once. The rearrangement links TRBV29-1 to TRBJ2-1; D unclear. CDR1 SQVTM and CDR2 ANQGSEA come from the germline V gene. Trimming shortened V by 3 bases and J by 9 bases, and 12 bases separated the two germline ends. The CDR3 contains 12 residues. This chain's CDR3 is CSVDEAFGEQFF. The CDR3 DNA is TGCAGCGTTGATGAAGCTTTTGGTGAGCAGTTCTTC.

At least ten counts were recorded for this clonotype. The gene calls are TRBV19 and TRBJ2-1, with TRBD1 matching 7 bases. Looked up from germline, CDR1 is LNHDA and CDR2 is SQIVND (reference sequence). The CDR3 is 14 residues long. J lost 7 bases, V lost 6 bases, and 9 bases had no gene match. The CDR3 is CASRTGASVNEQFF. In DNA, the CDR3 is TGTGCCAGTAGAACAGGGGCTTCAGTGAATGAGCAGTTCTTC.

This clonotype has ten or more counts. The CDR3 DNA reads TGTGCCAGCAGTGTGGCAGGGACAAGCTCCTATAATTCACCCCTCCACTTT. It translates to CASSVAGTSSYNSPLHF. The chain uses TRBV6-1 and TRBJ1-6; possible D gene TRBD1, 6 bases. The CDR3 contains 17 residues. Germline V CDR1 and CDR2: MNHNS, SASEGT. The V gene lost 4 bases and the J gene lost 0 bases, with 13 bases spanning the gap.

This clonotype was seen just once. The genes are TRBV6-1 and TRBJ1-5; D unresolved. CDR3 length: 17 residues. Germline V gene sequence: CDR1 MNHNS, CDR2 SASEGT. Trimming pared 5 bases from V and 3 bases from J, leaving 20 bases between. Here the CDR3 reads CASSPTPNSPSNQPQHF. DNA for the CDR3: TGTGCCAGCAGTCCCACTCCCAACAGCCCTTCCAATCAGCCCCAGCATTTT.

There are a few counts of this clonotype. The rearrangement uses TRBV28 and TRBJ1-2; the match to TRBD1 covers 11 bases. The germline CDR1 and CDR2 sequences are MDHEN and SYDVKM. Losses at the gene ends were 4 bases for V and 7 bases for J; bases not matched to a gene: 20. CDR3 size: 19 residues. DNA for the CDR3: TGTGCCAGCAGTTCCCTGAGATCTCCGGGACAGGGGGTGGGTGGTGGCTACACCTTC. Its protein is CASSSLRSPGQGVGGGYTF.

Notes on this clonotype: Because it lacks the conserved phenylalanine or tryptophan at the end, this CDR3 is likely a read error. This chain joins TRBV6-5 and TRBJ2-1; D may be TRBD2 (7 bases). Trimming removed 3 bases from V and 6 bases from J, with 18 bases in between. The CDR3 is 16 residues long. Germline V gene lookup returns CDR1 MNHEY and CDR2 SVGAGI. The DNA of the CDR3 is TGTGCCAGCAGTTATGGGGGCGGGGGAAGGGGCAATGAGCAGTTCTTA. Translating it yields CASSYGGGGRGNEQFL.

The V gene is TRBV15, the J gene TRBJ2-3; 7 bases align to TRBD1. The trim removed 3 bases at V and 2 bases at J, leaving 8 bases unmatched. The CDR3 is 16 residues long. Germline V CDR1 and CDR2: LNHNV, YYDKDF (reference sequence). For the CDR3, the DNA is TGTGCCACCAGCAGGGGTGACAGGGCTACCACAGATACGCAGTATTTT. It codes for CATSRGDRATTDTQYF.

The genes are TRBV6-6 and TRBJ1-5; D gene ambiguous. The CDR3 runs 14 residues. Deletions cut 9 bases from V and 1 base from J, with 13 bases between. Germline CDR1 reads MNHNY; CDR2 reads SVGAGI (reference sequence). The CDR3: CASIDGGSNQPQHF. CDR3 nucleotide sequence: TGTGCCAGTATCGATGGTGGGAGCAATCAGCCCCAGCATTTT.

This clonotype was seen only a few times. CDR3 bases: TGTGCCAGCAGCTTTGGACAGCGGAAAATCAAAGAGACCCAGTACTTC. Protein product: CASSFGQRKIKETQYF. The chain uses TRBV11-2 and TRBJ2-5, with a weak D call TRBD1 (6 bases). The V gene lost 3 bases and the J gene lost 3 bases, with 17 bases spanning the gap. Germline CDR1 SGHAT, CDR2 FQNNGV. The CDR3 sequence is 16 residues long.

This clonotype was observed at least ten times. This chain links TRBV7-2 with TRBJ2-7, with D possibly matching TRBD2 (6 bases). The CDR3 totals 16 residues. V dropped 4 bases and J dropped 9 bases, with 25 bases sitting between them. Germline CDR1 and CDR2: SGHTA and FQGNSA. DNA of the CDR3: TGTGCCAGCAGCTCTTCGTGGGGACTTCCTAGTAGCGGGCAGTACTTC. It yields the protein CASSSSWGLPSSGQYF.

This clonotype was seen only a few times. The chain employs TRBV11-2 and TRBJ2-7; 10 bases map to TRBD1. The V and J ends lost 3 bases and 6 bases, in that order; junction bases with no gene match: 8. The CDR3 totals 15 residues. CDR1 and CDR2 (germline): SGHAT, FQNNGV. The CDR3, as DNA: TGTGCCAGCAGCTTCCCGGGACAGGGGACCGTCGAGCAGTACTTC. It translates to CASSFPGQGTVEQYF.

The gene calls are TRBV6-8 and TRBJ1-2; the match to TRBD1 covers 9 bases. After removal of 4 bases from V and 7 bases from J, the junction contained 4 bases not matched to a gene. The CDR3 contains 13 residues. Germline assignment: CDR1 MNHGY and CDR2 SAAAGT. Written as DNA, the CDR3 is TGTGCCAGCAGTTGGGGACAGGGTCTTGGCTACACCTTC. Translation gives CASSWGQGLGYTF.

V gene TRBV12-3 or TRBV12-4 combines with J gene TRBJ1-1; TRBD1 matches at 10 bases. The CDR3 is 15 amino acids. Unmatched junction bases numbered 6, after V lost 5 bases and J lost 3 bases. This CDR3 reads CASSARDRGYTEAFF. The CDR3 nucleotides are TGTGCCAGCAGTGCCCGGGACAGGGGTTACACTGAAGCTTTCTTT.

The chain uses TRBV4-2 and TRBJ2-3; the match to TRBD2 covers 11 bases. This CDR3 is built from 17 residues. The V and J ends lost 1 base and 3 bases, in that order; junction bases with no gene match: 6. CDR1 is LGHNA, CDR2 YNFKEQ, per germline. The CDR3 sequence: CASSQAPSGGITDTQYF. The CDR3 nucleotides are TGTGCCAGCAGCCAAGCTCCTAGCGGGGGGATTACAGATACGCAGTATTTT.

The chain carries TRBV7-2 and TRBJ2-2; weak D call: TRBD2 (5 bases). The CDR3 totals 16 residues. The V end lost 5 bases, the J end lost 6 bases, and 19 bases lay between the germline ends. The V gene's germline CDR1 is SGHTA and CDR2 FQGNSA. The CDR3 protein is CASSRGLLGPAGELFF. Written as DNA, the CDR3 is TGTGCCAGCAGCCGCGGACTGCTCGGGCCGGCCGGGGAGCTGTTTTTT.

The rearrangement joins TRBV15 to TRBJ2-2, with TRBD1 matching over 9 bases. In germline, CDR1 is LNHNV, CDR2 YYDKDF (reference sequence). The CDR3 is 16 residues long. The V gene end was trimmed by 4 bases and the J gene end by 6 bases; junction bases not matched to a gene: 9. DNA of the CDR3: TGTGCCACCAGCACCGATCGGACAGGGGTAGCCGGGGAGCTGTTTTTT. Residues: CATSTDRTGVAGELFF.

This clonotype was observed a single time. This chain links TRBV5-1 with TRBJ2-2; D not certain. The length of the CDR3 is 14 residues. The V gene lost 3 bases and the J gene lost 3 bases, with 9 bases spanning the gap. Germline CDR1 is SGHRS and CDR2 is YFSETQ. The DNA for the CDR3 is TGCGCCAGCAGCTCCAGAACGGACACCGGGGAGCTGTTTTTT. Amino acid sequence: CASSSRTDTGELFF.

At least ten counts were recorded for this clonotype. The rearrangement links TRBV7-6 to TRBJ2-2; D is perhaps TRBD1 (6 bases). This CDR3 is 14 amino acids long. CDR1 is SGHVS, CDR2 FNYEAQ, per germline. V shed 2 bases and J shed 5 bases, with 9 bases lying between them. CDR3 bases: TGTGCCAGCAGCTTAACAGGGTGGACCGGGGAGCTGTTTTTT. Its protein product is CASSLTGWTGELFF.

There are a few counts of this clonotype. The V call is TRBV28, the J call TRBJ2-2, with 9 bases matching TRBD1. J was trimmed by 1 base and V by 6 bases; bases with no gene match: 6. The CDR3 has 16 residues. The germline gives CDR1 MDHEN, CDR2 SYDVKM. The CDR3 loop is CASRPGQGLNTGELFF. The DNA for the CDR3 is TGTGCCAGCAGACCAGGACAGGGGTTGAACACCGGGGAGCTGTTTTTT.

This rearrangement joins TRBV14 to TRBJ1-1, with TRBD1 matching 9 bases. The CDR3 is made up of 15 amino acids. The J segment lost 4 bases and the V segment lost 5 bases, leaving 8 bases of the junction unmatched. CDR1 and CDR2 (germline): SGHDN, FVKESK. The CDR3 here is CASSNRDRASTEAFF. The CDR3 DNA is TGTGCCAGCAGCAACCGGGACAGGGCGAGCACTGAAGCTTTCTTT.